The next 4 T cell receptor beta chains were all read from a single sample in a study of blood T cell repertoires in COVID-19. Method: immunoSEQ multiplex PCR; TCRdb's copy keeps in-frame clones and lacks some. The sample lists hundreds of thousands of clones; around nine tenths were seen once. Sequencing input: PBMCs or T cells enriched from blood (not recorded which). These receptor sequences come from a woman younger than 45 who had been exposed to COVID-19.

The chain links TRBV3-1 (or the pseudogene TRBV3-2) to TRBJ1-5; D is possibly TRBD1 (5 bases). The CDR3 covers 15 residues. In germline, CDR1 is LGHDT, CDR2 YNNKEL (reference sequence). V was clipped by 3 bases and J by 2 bases, with 11 bases between them. In DNA, the CDR3 is TGTGCCAGCAGCCAGGGAGGGGTTGGCAATCAGCCCCAGCATTTT. It yields the protein CASSQGGVGNQPQHF.

V gene TRBV5-1 combines with J gene TRBJ1-2; D ambiguous. Per germline, CDR1 SGHRS and CDR2 YFSETQ. Between the trimmed V and J ends, which lost 4 bases and 5 bases, there was a span of 9 bases. The CDR3 is 12 residues long. This chain's CDR3 is CASSQTDYGYTF. Here the CDR3 DNA reads TGCGCCAGCAGCCAAACAGATTATGGCTACACCTTC.

The chain uses TRBV11-3 and TRBJ2-1; TRBD2 matches at 9 bases. V was pared by 5 bases and J by 3 bases, with 8 bases of the junction left unmatched. This CDR3 is built from 16 residues. CDR1 SGHNT and CDR2 YENEEA come from the germline V gene. CDR3 sequence reads: CASSPGLAPLYNEQFF. For the CDR3, the DNA is TGTGCCAGCAGCCCCGGACTAGCGCCTCTCTACAATGAGCAGTTCTTC.

The chain uses TRBV9 and TRBJ2-1; no reliable D call. This CDR3 has 13 residues. Trimming cost V 4 bases and J 5 bases, with 10 bases left between them. Germline V gene lookup returns CDR1 SGDLS and CDR2 YYNGEE. CDR3 protein: CASSPTQDNEQFF. CDR3 sequence (DNA): TGTGCCAGCAGCCCCACACAAGACAATGAGCAGTTCTTC.